Shown below are 26 T cell receptor beta chains from a single sample sequenced in a study of a mutant IDH1 vaccine in newly diagnosed glioma. No cognate antigen is known for these TCRs. Time point indicated: week 11, during vaccination. Each dose of the vaccine consisted of 300 ug of mutant IDH1 20-mer peptide, with topical imiquimod. Sequencing was performed with immunoSEQ multiplex PCR; in TCRdb, only in-frame clones are kept and a portion is missing. The sample lists about 36,000 clones, 80% occurring once. Material: peripheral blood mononuclear cells (PBMCs), obtained from a glioma patient whose treatment included an IDH1 peptide vaccine. The receptors were sampled from a woman aged 25 to 39 with glioma. Some clones in this sample may be carry-over from other donors' samples.

This clone was picked up a small number of times. This rearrangement joins TRBV6-1 to TRBJ1-4, with 7 nucleotides matching TRBD1. This CDR3 spans 16 amino acids. The V segment lost 3 bases and the J segment 10 bases; nucleotides outside the gene matches: 14. Germline loops: CDR1 MNHNS, CDR2 SASEGT. This CDR3 is CASSEIAGQDRRKLFF. CDR3 nucleotide sequence: TGTGCCAGCAGTGAGATCGCCGGACAGGACAGACGAAAACTGTTTTTT.

The chain recombines TRBV18 with TRBJ2-7, with D tentatively TRBD2 (5 bases). The CDR3 has 12 amino acids. V lost 3 bases, J lost 6 bases, and 9 bases lay in between. Germline V gives CDR1 KGHSH, CDR2 LQKENI. The CDR3 DNA sequence: TGTGCCAGCTCACCGGACGGGATCGAGCAGTACTTC. Translation gives CASSPDGIEQYF.

The genes are TRBV20-1 and TRBJ2-4; D might be TRBD1 or TRBD2, each matching 5 bases. CDR1 DFQATT and CDR2 SNEGSKA come from the germline V gene (reference sequence). Trimming stripped 7 bases from V and 1 base from J, with 5 bases between. The CDR3 extends over 11 amino acids. The CDR3 region has the DNA TGCAGTGGGGGGGCCAAAAACATTCAGTACTTC. Its translation is CSGGAKNIQYF.

The CDR3, as DNA: TGCGCCAGCAGTGAGACCCAGACAGGGTGGGGCACTGAAGCTTTCTTT. This translates into CASSETQTGWGTEAFF. The chain links TRBV10-2 to TRBJ1-1, with 7 bases identical to TRBD1. Germline V gene sequence: CDR1 WSHSY, CDR2 SAAADI. This CDR3 has 16 residues. Trimming cost V 2 bases and J 4 bases; bases outside gene matches: 10.

This clone was recorded only once. The chain has TRBV18 and TRBJ1-4; D is undetermined. The CDR3 runs 16 residues. CDR1 is KGHSH and CDR2 is LQKENI in the germline V gene. V was cut by 5 bases and J by 0 bases, with 13 bases left in between. CDR3 region: CASSGSLYATNEKLFF. The DNA of the CDR3 is TGTGCCAGCTCAGGCTCCCTCTATGCAACTAATGAAAAACTGTTTTTT.

The V and J genes are TRBV27 and TRBJ2-7; D may match TRBD1 or TRBD2 (5 bases each). Germline CDR1 MNHEY, CDR2 SMNVEV (reference sequence). The V end lost 1 base, the J end lost 3 bases, and 13 bases lay between the germline ends. This CDR3 has 15 amino acids. Written as DNA, the CDR3 is TGTGCCAGCAGTTTATTCGGGGTGGGGGACTACGAGCAGTACTTC. This codes for CASSLFGVGDYEQYF.

This clone was recorded only once. The chain recombines TRBV2 with TRBJ2-1; 7 bases align to TRBD2. Trimming cost V 6 bases and J 6 bases; bases outside gene matches: 11. Germline assignment: CDR1 SNHLY and CDR2 FYNNEI. The CDR3 spans 15 residues. CDR3: CASRRLAVYGNEQFF. CDR3 DNA: TGTGCCAGCAGGCGACTAGCTGTATACGGCAATGAGCAGTTCTTC.

This chain links TRBV5-1 with TRBJ2-2; 10 positions match TRBD1. The ends lost 3 bases at V and 4 bases at J; junction bases unmatched: 6. CDR3 size: 16 residues. Germline lookup yields CDR1 SGHRS and CDR2 YFSETQ. CDR3 loop: CASSYSRDRGTGELFF. The DNA for the CDR3 is TGCGCCAGCAGCTACAGCCGGGACAGGGGCACCGGGGAGCTGTTTTTT. Combining the CDR3 with reference TRBV5-1 and TRBJ2-2 gives the whole variable domain KAGVTQTPRYLIKTRGQQVTLSCSPISGHRSVSWYQQTPGQGLQFLFEYFSETQRNKGNFPGRFSGRQFSNSRSEMNVSTLELGDSALYLCASSYSRDRGTGELFFGEGSRLTVL.

The V call is TRBV19, the J call TRBJ2-1; D not resolved. The V and J ends lost 6 bases and 3 bases respectively, with 15 bases between them. Per the germline V gene, CDR1 is LNHDA and CDR2 is SQIVND (reference sequence). This CDR3 has 15 residues. In DNA, the CDR3 is TGTGCCAGTAGGCCGAGAGGTCCGCGCTACAATGAGCAGTTCTTC. It translates to CASRPRGPRYNEQFF.

This clone is medium-sized in the sample. This sequence joins TRBV5-4 and TRBJ1-3; 12 nucleotides match TRBD1. This CDR3 contains 17 residues. Per germline, CDR1 SGHNT and CDR2 YYREEE (reference sequence). The V segment lost 4 bases and the J segment 5 bases; nucleotides outside the gene matches: 10. The CDR3 coding sequence is TGTGCCAGCAGCGCTGCCCGGGACAGGGGGCCACGAAACACCATATATTTT. The encoded protein is CASSAARDRGPRNTIYF.

This clone was detected only a few times. The gene calls are TRBV4-2 and TRBJ2-2, with 7 bases aligning to TRBD1. Germline trimming cut 4 bases from V and 4 bases from J; bases unmatched to any gene: 15. There are 18 residues in the CDR3. In germline, CDR1 is LGHNA, CDR2 YNFKEQ. The CDR3 reads CASSPLFLTGVGTGELFF. Written as DNA, the CDR3 is TGTGCCAGCAGCCCTCTCTTCCTTACAGGGGTCGGCACCGGGGAGCTGTTTTTT.

The rearrangement uses TRBV6-6 and TRBJ1-2; TRBD1 matches at 8 bases. This CDR3 comprises 13 residues. V gave up 7 bases and J gave up 5 bases; unmatched junction bases: 6. Germline lookup yields CDR1 MNHNY and CDR2 SVGAGI (reference sequence). CDR3 amino acids: CASNLQGGYGYTF. CDR3 DNA sequence: TGTGCCAGCAACTTACAGGGGGGGTATGGCTACACCTTC.

This clone was counted a single time. The chain combines TRBV5-1 with TRBJ1-3, with D possibly TRBD1 on 5 matching bases. The CDR3 has 18 residues. Trimming stripped 3 bases from V and 0 bases from J, with 19 bases between. The V gene's germline CDR1 is SGHRS and CDR2 YFSETQ. CDR3 bases: TGCGCCAGCAGCTCGCCCTACAGGAAACCCAGCTCTGGAAACACCATATATTTT. Residues: CASSSPYRKPSSGNTIYF.

The chain uses TRBV11-2 and TRBJ2-3, with 9 bases fitting TRBD2. V lost 1 base, J lost 4 bases, and 3 bases stayed unmatched. Germline CDR1 reads SGHAT; CDR2 reads FQNNGV. The CDR3 is 15 residues long. The CDR3 protein is CASSLGGRASDTQYF. The CDR3 region has the DNA TGTGCCAGCAGCTTAGGCGGGAGGGCCTCAGATACGCAGTATTTT. Based on the CDR3 plus reference TRBV11-2 and TRBJ2-3, the full variable domain is EAGVAQSPRYKIIEKRQSVAFWCNPISGHATLYWYQQILGQGPKLLIQFQNNGVVDDSQLPKDRFSAERLKGVDSTLKIQPAKLEDSAVYLCASSLGGRASDTQYFGPGTRLTVL.

The chain recombines TRBV12-5 with TRBJ1-5; no firm D call. CDR1 is LGHNT, CDR2 FRNRAP, per germline. The CDR3 runs to 16 residues. V lost 1 base to trimming and J lost 0 bases, with 10 bases between them. The chain's CDR3 is CASGLGPEYSNQPQHF. In DNA, the CDR3 is TGTGCTAGTGGTTTGGGGCCGGAGTATAGCAATCAGCCCCAGCATTTT.

The chain carries TRBV19 and TRBJ1-2; D perhaps matches TRBD1 (5 bases). Trimming cost V 3 bases and J 4 bases, with 12 bases left between them. The CDR3 loop spans 14 amino acids. CDR1 and CDR2 from the germline V gene are LNHDA and SQIVND (reference sequence). CDR3 sequence reads: CASSIEGTIYGYTF. The DNA of the CDR3 is TGTGCCAGTAGTATTGAAGGGACTATCTATGGCTACACCTTC.

This clone occurred once. CDR3 sequence: CASSLRQGEGYTF. DNA for the CDR3: TGTGCCAGCAGCTTAAGACAGGGTGAAGGCTACACCTTC. The rearrangement uses TRBV7-9 and TRBJ1-2; TRBD1 aligns across 7 bases. V was pared by 2 bases and J by 8 bases, with 5 bases of the junction left unmatched. The CDR3 covers 13 residues. Germline V gene sequence: CDR1 SEHNR, CDR2 FQNEAQ (reference sequence).

In its sample, this clone was seen once. The chain's CDR3 is CASSDRQTEAFF. In DNA form, the CDR3 reads TGTGCCAGCAGCGACCGACAAACTGAAGCTTTCTTT. This chain connects TRBV7-8 to TRBJ1-1; the D is unclear. CDR1 and CDR2 from the germline V gene are SGHVS and FQNEAQ. The CDR3 runs 12 residues. Trimming cost V 5 bases and J 5 bases, with 9 bases left between them.

The count of this clone is one. The CDR3 loop is CSVEDWENGEKLFF. CDR3 DNA: TGCAGCGTTGAAGATTGGGAAAACGGTGAAAAACTGTTTTTT. This chain links TRBV29-1 with TRBJ1-4, with D hard to call. V was trimmed by 0 bases and J by 7 bases, leaving 12 bases between them. The germline V gene has CDR1 SQVTM and CDR2 ANQGSEA. This CDR3 has 14 residues.

J is TRBJ2-1 and V is TRBV9; D unclear. Germline lookup yields CDR1 SGDLS and CDR2 YYNGEE. The V end lost 3 bases, the J end lost 10 bases, and 20 bases lay between the germline ends. The CDR3 contains 15 residues. CDR3 loop: CASSADGSPLREQFF. The CDR3 DNA follows: TGTGCCAGCAGCGCGGACGGAAGCCCATTAAGGGAGCAGTTCTTC.

J is TRBJ2-1 and V is TRBV5-1, with TRBD1 matching over 7 bases. The CDR3 is 16 amino acids. With 2 bases clipped from V and 0 bases from J, the junction kept 5 bases outside the gene matches. Germline V CDR1 and CDR2: SGHRS, YFSETQ. The CDR3 spells CASSFGQVSSYNEQFF. As DNA, the CDR3 is TGCGCCAGCAGCTTCGGACAGGTGAGCTCCTACAATGAGCAGTTCTTC.

By share, this clone counts as medium-sized. The chain has TRBV5-1 and TRBJ1-1; unclear D gene. The CDR3 contains 15 residues. V gave up 2 bases and J gave up 1 base, with 12 bases separating them. Germline V lookup: CDR1 SGHRS, CDR2 YFSETQ. The CDR3 loop is CASSFGSTGNTEAFF. CDR3 coding DNA: TGCGCCAGCAGCTTTGGTTCAACGGGGAACACTGAAGCTTTCTTT.

The chain has TRBV28 and TRBJ1-2; 9 bases match TRBD1. After removal of 5 bases from V and 11 bases from J, the junction contained 9 bases not matched to a gene. This CDR3 contains 13 residues. Germline CDR1 is MDHEN and CDR2 is SYDVKM. The CDR3 loop reads CASSEQGAGWYTF. DNA of the CDR3: TGTGCCAGCAGTGAACAGGGGGCGGGGTGGTACACCTTC.

This rearrangement joins TRBV6-6 to TRBJ1-2; 8 bases are a match to TRBD1. The ends lost 7 bases at V and 5 bases at J; junction bases unmatched: 15. Per germline, CDR1 MNHNY and CDR2 SVGAGI (reference sequence). CDR3 size: 16 residues. CDR3 nucleotide sequence: TGTGCCAGCATCCGACCGGGCCAGGGGGCATTTTATGGCTACACCTTC. This translates into CASIRPGQGAFYGYTF.

The V gene is TRBV4-1, the J gene TRBJ1-3; no clear D. CDR1 MGHRA and CDR2 YSYEKL come from the germline V gene. Trimming shortened V by 4 bases and J by 3 bases, and 16 bases separated the two germline ends. The CDR3 runs to 16 residues. For the CDR3, the DNA is TGCGCCAGCAGCCCCCGGACGGCGCCTGATGGAAACACCATATATTTT. Encoded protein: CASSPRTAPDGNTIYF.

The chain uses TRBV19 and TRBJ2-1, with D unclear. Germline V gene data show CDR1 as LNHDA and CDR2 as SQIVND (reference sequence). The CDR3 sequence is 13 residues long. Trimming shortened V by 4 bases and J by 7 bases, and 11 bases separated the two germline ends. The CDR3 nucleotides are TGTGCCAGTAGTACCAGCCTTCAGAATGAGCAGTTCTTC. Translated: CASSTSLQNEQFF.